A selection of T cell receptor beta chains follows, all from one sample in a study of blood T cell repertoires in COVID-19. Some clones are missing from TCRdb's copy, which holds only in-frame ones; the method was immunoSEQ multiplex PCR. Of 200,000 to 250,000 clones in the sample, 75% to 85% were seen once. Sequences were obtained from peripheral blood. The source of these receptors is a woman in her 40s who had recovered from COVID-19. CDR3s include the opening cysteine and the closing phenylalanine or tryptophan. D genes are given only for firm matches. Only part of the rows carry a size: once, few, many, or a class if the clone is expanded.

cdr3_nt cdr3_aa d_call clone_size j_call v_call
TGTGCCAGCAGCAAACAGACAGAGAACACTGAAGCTTTCTTT CASSKQTENTEAFF NA NA TRBJ1-1 TRBV5-5
TGTGCCAGCAGTACCCGGGACAGCCTGAACACTGAAGCTTTCTTT CASSTRDSLNTEAFF TRBD1 NA TRBJ1-1 TRBV6-2/TRBV6-3
TGTGCCACCAGCCCCCCAGTCACAGATACGCAGTATTTT CATSPPVTDTQYF NA NA TRBJ2-3 TRBV15
TGCGCCAGCAGCGCGGACAGGGTTCCCGGGGAGCTGTTTTTT CASSADRVPGELFF TRBD1 NA TRBJ2-2 TRBV4-3
TGTGCCAGCTCACGCGACAGGGGGATGAACGGGGAGCTGTTTTTT CASSRDRGMNGELFF TRBD1 NA TRBJ2-2 TRBV18
TGCGCCAGCAGCCTGGCGCCTAGCGGGGGGGCCGTTCGCGGGGCCAACGTCCTGACTTTC CASSLAPSGGAVRGANVLTF TRBD2 NA TRBJ2-6 TRBV5-1
TGTGCCAGCAGCTTTATAACAGGAGGCACAGATACGCAGTATTTT CASSFITGGTDTQYF NA NA TRBJ2-3 TRBV11-2
TGCGCCAGCAGCTTGGACGAGGGAAAGAACACTGAAGCTTTCTTT CASSLDEGKNTEAFF NA once TRBJ1-1 TRBV5-1
TGTGCCAGCTCACCCATTGGAACAGACACTGAAGCTTTCTTT CASSPIGTDTEAFF NA NA TRBJ1-1 TRBV18
TGTGCCAGCACGGGTAGCGGGGGGGCCGGGACCGGGGAGCTGTTTTTT CASTGSGGAGTGELFF TRBD2 NA TRBJ2-2 TRBV27
TGTGCCAGCAGCCGACTCGGCGTGGGGGCCCGACAAGAGACCCAGTACTTC CASSRLGVGARQETQYF NA NA TRBJ2-5 TRBV13
TGTGCCAGTAGTATGCGAGGAGATAACTATGGCTACACCTTC CASSMRGDNYGYTF NA NA TRBJ1-2 TRBV19
TGCAGCGTTGGAGACGGTGAAGCTTTCTTT CSVGDGEAFF NA NA TRBJ1-1 TRBV29-1
TGTGCCAGCAGCCAAGATCACCTAGCGGGGGACACAGATACGCAGTATTTT CASSQDHLAGDTDTQYF TRBD2 NA TRBJ2-3 TRBV3-1/TRBV3-2
TGCAGTGCTAGTTACGGGACAGAGAATTCACCCCTCCACTTT CSASYGTENSPLHF TRBD1 NA TRBJ1-6 TRBV20-1
TGTGCCAGCTCAACGGCAGGGAATGCCGGGGAGCTGTTTTTT CASSTAGNAGELFF NA NA TRBJ2-2 TRBV18
TGTGCCAGCATCCCCGTCCAGGCAGGGGTCTCCTACGAGCAGTACTTC CASIPVQAGVSYEQYF NA NA TRBJ2-7 TRBV13
TGTGCCAGTAGAAATGGGGCTTCGGGTCAGCCCCAGCATTTT CASRNGASGQPQHF NA NA TRBJ1-5 TRBV19
TGTGCCAGCAGTTTGACTAGCCGAGAGACCCAGTACTTC CASSLTSRETQYF TRBD2 few TRBJ2-5 TRBV12-3/TRBV12-4
TGTGCCAGCTCACCGTCGACAGGGTGGGAGCAGTTCTTC CASSPSTGWEQFF TRBD1 NA TRBJ2-1 TRBV18
TGTGCCAGTAGCCCCCCGGGGTCCGGAGGGAGAAGCTACACCTTC CASSPPGSGGRSYTF NA once TRBJ1-2 TRBV19
TGTGCCAGTTCCAGGGGGCGCCGATACGAGCAGTACTTC CASSRGRRYEQYF TRBD1 NA TRBJ2-7 TRBV6-1
TGTGCCAGTAGTCCGGGGGGGACAGGGTCCTACGAGCAGTACTTC CASSPGGTGSYEQYF NA NA TRBJ2-7 TRBV19
TGTGCCAGCAGCTTAGTTAGGGGACAGCCAGCTGAAAAACTGTTTTTT CASSLVRGQPAEKLFF TRBD1 NA TRBJ1-4 TRBV7-2
TGTGCCAGCAGCTTGGAACCCCAGCTAGAACAAGAGACCCAGTACTTC CASSLEPQLEQETQYF NA NA TRBJ2-5 TRBV5-5
TGTGCCAGCAGCGGACAGTTATTTAATTCACCCCTCCACTTT CASSGQLFNSPLHF NA NA TRBJ1-6 TRBV6-6